These T cell receptor beta chains were read from a single sample in a study of blood T cell repertoires in COVID-19. Only in-frame clones appear in the TCRdb table, and some are missing; sequencing was by immunoSEQ multiplex PCR. There are approximately 220,000 clones in the sample; around 86% occur only once, and about 4% lies in the top ten. Material: PBMCs or T cells enriched from blood (not recorded which). The receptor source for this set is a woman between 40 and 50 years old with acute COVID-19. Both conserved end residues are part of each CDR3. D genes are given only for firm matches. Only part of the rows carry a size: once, few, many, or a class if the clone is expanded.

j_call: TRBJ1-1
clone_size: NA
d_call: TRBD1
v_call: TRBV9
cdr3_aa: CASSGQGGRTEAFF
cdr3_nt: TGTGCCAGCAGCGGACAGGGGGGGAGGACTGAAGCTTTCTTT

j_call: TRBJ1-2
clone_size: NA
d_call: NA
v_call: TRBV7-3
cdr3_aa: CASSLGTGSGPYGYTF
cdr3_nt: TGTGCCAGCAGCTTAGGTACAGGGTCTGGCCCTTATGGCTACACCTTC

j_call: TRBJ2-2
clone_size: many
d_call: NA
v_call: TRBV6-5
cdr3_aa: CASNTGDTGELFF
cdr3_nt: TGTGCCAGCAATACGGGAGACACCGGGGAGCTGTTTTTT

j_call: TRBJ2-7
clone_size: NA
d_call: NA
v_call: TRBV29-1
cdr3_aa: CSVEDRAFRPYEQYF
cdr3_nt: TGCAGCGTTGAAGACAGGGCCTTCCGACCCTACGAGCAGTACTTC

j_call: TRBJ1-1
clone_size: NA
d_call: NA
v_call: TRBV2
cdr3_aa: CASIRYREPHTEAFF
cdr3_nt: TGTGCCAGCATCAGGTATCGGGAGCCCCACACTGAAGCTTTCTTT

j_call: TRBJ1-1
clone_size: NA
d_call: NA
v_call: TRBV4-3
cdr3_aa: CASSVTGGDTEAFF
cdr3_nt: TGCGCCAGCAGCGTTACAGGCGGGGACACTGAAGCTTTCTTT

j_call: TRBJ2-1
clone_size: NA
d_call: NA
v_call: TRBV5-1
cdr3_aa: CASRAGPLDEQFF
cdr3_nt: TGCGCCAGCAGGGCAGGGCCCCTCGATGAGCAGTTCTTC

j_call: TRBJ1-5
clone_size: NA
d_call: TRBD1
v_call: TRBV18
cdr3_aa: CASSRSGGEGNQPQHF
cdr3_nt: TGTGCCAGCTCGCGCTCAGGGGGAGAAGGCAATCAGCCCCAGCATTTT

j_call: TRBJ2-3
clone_size: NA
d_call: NA
v_call: TRBV5-1
cdr3_aa: CASSFQGATDTQYF
cdr3_nt: TGCGCCAGCAGCTTTCAAGGGGCTACAGATACGCAGTATTTT

j_call: TRBJ1-1
clone_size: few
d_call: NA
v_call: TRBV19
cdr3_aa: CASSVQGFTEAFF
cdr3_nt: TGTGCCAGTAGTGTGCAGGGCTTCACTGAAGCTTTCTTT

j_call: TRBJ1-2
clone_size: NA
d_call: NA
v_call: TRBV11-2
cdr3_aa: CASSLDGQLVYGYTF
cdr3_nt: TGTGCCAGCAGCTTAGATGGCCAGCTAGTCTATGGCTACACCTTC

j_call: TRBJ1-2
clone_size: NA
d_call: NA
v_call: TRBV9
cdr3_aa: CASSVFDTQNYGYTF
cdr3_nt: TGTGCCAGCAGCGTGTTTGACACCCAGAACTATGGCTACACCTTC

j_call: TRBJ2-3
clone_size: NA
d_call: NA
v_call: TRBV9
cdr3_aa: CASSGYRGTDTQYF
cdr3_nt: TGTGCCAGCAGCGGCTACCGGGGCACAGATACGCAGTATTTT

j_call: TRBJ2-1
clone_size: once
d_call: TRBD2
v_call: TRBV7-2
cdr3_aa: CASSSRTSGLGAEQFF
cdr3_nt: TGTGCCAGCAGTTCCCGGACTAGCGGGCTCGGTGCTGAGCAGTTCTTC

j_call: TRBJ1-2
clone_size: NA
d_call: NA
v_call: TRBV3-1/TRBV3-2
cdr3_aa: CASSQRGGQGYTF
cdr3_nt: TGTGCCAGCAGCCAACGAGGGGGACAAGGCTACACCTTC

j_call: TRBJ2-7
clone_size: few
d_call: TRBD1
v_call: TRBV19
cdr3_aa: CASSIAGGGYEQYF
cdr3_nt: TGTGCCAGTAGTATAGCAGGGGGCGGCTACGAGCAGTACTTC

j_call: TRBJ1-1
clone_size: NA
d_call: NA
v_call: TRBV4-1
cdr3_aa: CASSQEEATNTEAFF
cdr3_nt: TGCGCCAGCAGCCAAGAAGAAGCAACTAACACTGAAGCTTTCTTT

j_call: TRBJ1-1
clone_size: NA
d_call: NA
v_call: TRBV12-3/TRBV12-4
cdr3_aa: CASSFGGTEAFF
cdr3_nt: TGTGCCAGCAGTTTCGGGGGAACTGAAGCTTTCTTT

j_call: TRBJ2-1
clone_size: NA
d_call: TRBD2
v_call: TRBV28
cdr3_aa: CASNTEIAGEQFF
cdr3_nt: TGTGCCAGCAACACCGAGATAGCGGGGGAGCAGTTCTTC

j_call: TRBJ1-2
clone_size: NA
d_call: NA
v_call: TRBV18
cdr3_aa: CASSPSGVEGYTF
cdr3_nt: TGTGCCAGCTCACCATCAGGGGTGGAAGGCTACACCTTC

j_call: TRBJ2-3
clone_size: once
d_call: TRBD2
v_call: TRBV7-2
cdr3_aa: CASSLGLTSGITSTDTQYF
cdr3_nt: TGTGCCAGCAGCTTAGGCTTGACTAGCGGGATTACTAGCACAGATACGCAGTATTTT

j_call: TRBJ1-1
clone_size: NA
d_call: NA
v_call: TRBV25-1
cdr3_aa: CASSFGRKTEAFF
cdr3_nt: TGTGCCAGCAGTTTTGGCAGAAAAACTGAAGCTTTCTTT

j_call: TRBJ1-1
clone_size: NA
d_call: TRBD1
v_call: TRBV5-4
cdr3_aa: CASSADRLNTEAFF
cdr3_nt: TGTGCCAGCAGCGCGGACAGGCTGAACACTGAAGCTTTCTTT

j_call: TRBJ1-2
clone_size: once
d_call: NA
v_call: TRBV6-2/TRBV6-3
cdr3_aa: CASSVNYGYTF
cdr3_nt: TGTGCCAGCAGCGTAAACTATGGCTACACCTTC

j_call: TRBJ2-3
clone_size: NA
d_call: TRBD1
v_call: TRBV19
cdr3_aa: CASQNRGPTDTQYF
cdr3_nt: TGTGCCAGCCAGAACAGGGGACCCACAGATACGCAGTATTTT

j_call: TRBJ1-2
clone_size: NA
d_call: TRBD1
v_call: TRBV6-4
cdr3_aa: CASRPGTGGYGYTF
cdr3_nt: TGTGCCAGCAGACCCGGGACAGGGGGATATGGCTACACCTTC

j_call: TRBJ1-2
clone_size: NA
d_call: NA
v_call: TRBV6-6
cdr3_aa: CASSNLPLRGYTF
cdr3_nt: TGTGCCAGCAGTAACCTTCCCCTGCGGGGCTACACCTTC

j_call: TRBJ2-2
clone_size: NA
d_call: TRBD2
v_call: TRBV2
cdr3_aa: CASSERGAGTGELFF
cdr3_nt: TGTGCCAGCAGTGAGCGGGGGGCGGGGACCGGGGAGCTGTTTTTT

j_call: TRBJ1-2
clone_size: NA
d_call: TRBD1
v_call: TRBV5-4
cdr3_aa: CASSSISRDRGDGYTF
cdr3_nt: TGTGCCAGCAGCTCGATCTCCCGGGACAGGGGAGATGGCTACACCTTC

j_call: TRBJ1-2
clone_size: NA
d_call: NA
v_call: TRBV5-5
cdr3_aa: CASSLAGGNGYTF
cdr3_nt: TGTGCCAGCAGCTTGGCAGGCGGGAACGGCTACACCTTC

j_call: TRBJ2-2
clone_size: NA
d_call: NA
v_call: TRBV6-5
cdr3_aa: CASSPLSLAHGELFF
cdr3_nt: TGTGCCAGCAGTCCCCTGAGCCTAGCTCACGGGGAGCTGTTTTTT

j_call: TRBJ1-3
clone_size: NA
d_call: NA
v_call: TRBV18
cdr3_aa: CASSPSAGFNTIYF
cdr3_nt: TGTGCCAGCTCACCATCAGCGGGGTTTAACACCATATATTTT

j_call: TRBJ2-2
clone_size: NA
d_call: NA
v_call: TRBV4-1
cdr3_aa: CASSQTSGGGSTGELFF
cdr3_nt: TGCGCCAGCAGCCAAACCTCCGGGGGCGGGAGCACCGGGGAGCTGTTTTTT

j_call: TRBJ2-7
clone_size: NA
d_call: NA
v_call: TRBV7-9
cdr3_aa: CASSLTDYEQYF
cdr3_nt: TGTGCCAGCAGCTTGACAGACTACGAGCAGTACTTC

j_call: TRBJ2-6
clone_size: NA
d_call: TRBD1
v_call: TRBV19
cdr3_aa: CASSEPGQGAEVLTF
cdr3_nt: TGTGCCAGTAGTGAGCCGGGACAGGGGGCAGAAGTCCTGACTTTC

j_call: TRBJ1-1
clone_size: once
d_call: NA
v_call: TRBV11-2
cdr3_aa: CASSSSGETPSNTEAFF
cdr3_nt: TGTGCCAGCAGCTCTTCAGGGGAGACCCCTTCCAACACTGAAGCTTTCTTT

j_call: TRBJ1-2
clone_size: NA
d_call: NA
v_call: TRBV4-3
cdr3_aa: CASSQASTVLNYGYTF
cdr3_nt: TGCGCCAGCAGCCAAGCCTCGACAGTCCTAAACTATGGCTACACCTTC

j_call: TRBJ1-2
clone_size: once
d_call: NA
v_call: TRBV30
cdr3_aa: CATDIYNYGYTF
cdr3_nt: TGTGCCACGGACATTTACAACTATGGCTACACCTTC

j_call: TRBJ1-2
clone_size: NA
d_call: TRBD1
v_call: TRBV2
cdr3_aa: CASSERQGNGYTF
cdr3_nt: TGTGCCAGCAGTGAAAGACAGGGGAACGGCTACACCTTC

j_call: TRBJ1-1
clone_size: NA
d_call: TRBD1
v_call: TRBV7-9
cdr3_aa: CASSVGQTGTEAFF
cdr3_nt: TGTGCCAGCAGCGTGGGACAGACGGGCACTGAAGCTTTCTTT

j_call: TRBJ2-5
clone_size: NA
d_call: NA
v_call: TRBV18
cdr3_aa: CASSPARVMETQYF
cdr3_nt: TGTGCCAGCTCACCAGCCAGGGTGATGGAGACCCAGTACTTC

j_call: TRBJ1-5
clone_size: NA
d_call: NA
v_call: TRBV19
cdr3_aa: CASSRQDSNQPQHF
cdr3_nt: TGTGCCAGTAGTCGACAGGATAGCAATCAGCCCCAGCATTTT

j_call: TRBJ1-2
clone_size: NA
d_call: NA
v_call: TRBV10-3
cdr3_aa: CAISENRAIYGYTF
cdr3_nt: TGTGCCATCAGTGAAAACAGGGCGATTTATGGCTACACCTTC